Listed here are 29 T cell receptor beta chains from one sample, sequenced in a study of read filtering for tumor transcriptome and immune sequencing. This library used around 0.4 ug RNA and molecular barcoded adaptors spanning alpha/delta and beta/gamma chains. TCRdb ran MiXCR on the reads and lists one entry per CDR3 protein. Of tens of thousands of distinct CDR3 sequences in the sample, roughly 12% were seen once. Input material: a population of CD138-negative cells sorted from bone marrow. Receptors originate from a donor at least 40 years old with multiple myeloma.

This clonotype has at least ten counts. The missing conserved phenylalanine or tryptophan at the end of this CDR3 makes a read error likely. The J gene is TRBJ2-1, the V gene TRBV24-1, with 11 nucleotides matching TRBD2. Germline CDR1 KGHDR, CDR2 SFDVKD. The CDR3 has 16 residues. Losses at the gene ends were 4 bases for V and 1 base for J; bases not matched to a gene: 2. CDR3 DNA: TGTGCCACCAGTGACCGGACTAGCGGGTCCTACAATGAGCAGTTCTTA. Translated, it gives CATSDRTSGSYNEQFL.

This clonotype has at least ten counts. The CDR3 protein is CASSYSRTGRAGELFF. CDR3 coding DNA: TGTGCCAGCAGTTACTCGCGGACAGGGCGCGCCGGGGAGCTGTTTTTT. The rearrangement links TRBV6-2 or TRBV6-3 to TRBJ2-2; 8 nucleotides line up with TRBD1. The germline V gene has CDR1 MNHEY and CDR2 SVGEGT. CDR3 length equals 16 residues. V lost 0 bases, J lost 6 bases, and 6 bases stayed unmatched.

This clonotype was recorded many times. The J gene is TRBJ2-7, the V gene TRBV6-5; 7 bases fit TRBD1. Trimming at V came to 6 bases and at J to 3 bases, leaving 11 bases not matched to a gene. The V gene's germline CDR1 is MNHEY and CDR2 SVGAGI. This CDR3 has 15 amino acids. The CDR3 nucleotides are TGTGCCAGCAGGACAGGATCTCAGGGGGTCTACGAGCAGTACTTC. It is translated as CASRTGSQGVYEQYF.

This clonotype was counted at least ten times. This sequence joins TRBV2 and TRBJ2-7, with 7 bases lining up with TRBD2. CDR1 SNHLY and CDR2 FYNNEI come from the germline V gene. V lost 6 bases to trimming and J lost 0 bases; unmatched junction nucleotides: 8. This CDR3 is built from 15 residues. CDR3 sequence: CASRAGRRTSYEQYF. The CDR3 coding sequence is TGTGCCAGCAGAGCGGGACGGAGAACCTCCTACGAGCAGTACTTC.

This clonotype was observed at least ten times. The V call is TRBV7-9, the J call TRBJ2-2; 13 nucleotides align to TRBD2. V shed 7 bases and J 7 bases; nucleotides not matched to a gene: 12. Germline V gene sequence: CDR1 SEHNR, CDR2 FQNEAQ (reference sequence). The CDR3 extends over 17 amino acids. CDR3 sequence (DNA): TGTGCCAGCACCGGACTAGCGGGAGTTCGAGGTGGCGGGGAGCTGTTTTTT. Protein: CASTGLAGVRGGGELFF.

This clonotype was counted many times. The genes are TRBV7-3 and TRBJ2-1; 9 positions match TRBD2. Germline CDR1 and CDR2: SGHTA and FQGTGA. V was pared by 0 bases and J by 6 bases, with 6 bases of the junction left unmatched. The CDR3 extends over 16 amino acids. The CDR3 region is CASSLTGGSGGNEQFF. CDR3 coding DNA: TGTGCCAGCAGCTTAACGGGTGGTAGCGGGGGCAATGAGCAGTTCTTC.

This clonotype was observed at least ten times. The chain has TRBV7-9 and TRBJ1-5; 10 bases are a match to TRBD1. Germline lookup yields CDR1 SEHNR and CDR2 FQNEAQ (reference sequence). CDR3 length equals 14 residues. The V gene end was trimmed by 5 bases and the J gene end by 5 bases; junction bases not matched to a gene: 3. The CDR3 protein is CASSPGTGDQPQHF. The CDR3 nucleotides are TGTGCCAGCAGCCCTGGGACAGGGGATCAGCCCCAGCATTTT.

The sample holds many counts of this clonotype. The chain employs TRBV10-3 and TRBJ2-3; 7 bases map to TRBD1. V lost 6 bases, J lost 5 bases, and 5 bases stayed unmatched. In germline, CDR1 is ENHRY, CDR2 SYGVKD. CDR3 size: 13 residues. The CDR3 DNA follows: TGTGCCATCAGCTTAGGGGGCGGAGATACGCAGTATTTT. It translates to CAISLGGGDTQYF.

Points on this clonotype: A single base separates this from a much larger clone, so it may be a read error. The CDR3 does not end in the conserved phenylalanine or tryptophan, so this is likely a read error. The V gene is TRBV27, the J gene TRBJ1-1, with 8 bases that match TRBD1. CDR3 length: 11 residues. With V trimmed by 5 bases and J by 7 bases, 0 bases remained unmatched. The germline V gene encodes CDR1 MNHEY and CDR2 SMNVEV (reference sequence). The CDR3 reads CASSTGGEAFS. Written as DNA, the CDR3 is TGTGCCAGCAGTACAGGGGGTGAAGCTTTCTCT.

This clonotype was recorded at least ten times. V usage is TRBV29-1 and J usage is TRBJ2-5, with TRBD1 identical over 9 bases. After removal of 5 bases from V and 5 bases from J, the junction contained 6 bases not matched to a gene. Germline CDR1 and CDR2: SQVTM and ANQGSEA. This CDR3 has 13 residues. As DNA, the CDR3 is TGCAGCGTTAGGACAGGGGCGGGTGAGACCCAGTACTTC. Amino acid sequence: CSVRTGAGETQYF.

This clonotype is medium-sized in the sample. The chain combines TRBV20-1 with TRBJ2-3; 8 nucleotides agree with TRBD2. Germline trimming cut 5 bases from V and 0 bases from J; bases unmatched to any gene: 10. CDR3 length equals 16 residues. The germline CDR1 and CDR2 sequences are DFQATT and SNEGSKA (reference sequence). CDR3 protein: CSAPAPPSGSTDTQYF. The CDR3, as DNA: TGCAGTGCTCCCGCTCCGCCTAGCGGGAGCACAGATACGCAGTATTTT.

This clonotype occurred many times. The rearrangement links TRBV4-1 to TRBJ1-5, with TRBD1 matching 7 bases. CDR1 MGHRA and CDR2 YSYEKL come from the germline V gene. CDR3 length: 15 residues. The V segment lost 1 base and the J segment 4 bases; nucleotides outside the gene matches: 4. DNA for the CDR3: TGCGCCAGCAGCCAAGTTCAGGGGGTTAATCAGCCCCAGCATTTT. As protein: CASSQVQGVNQPQHF.

This clonotype was detected ten times or more. The chain couples TRBV19 to TRBJ2-5; 11 bases match TRBD2. CDR3 length: 19 residues. V lost 5 bases to trimming and J lost 4 bases; unmatched junction nucleotides: 18. CDR1 is LNHDA and CDR2 is SQIVND in the germline V gene (reference sequence). CDR3 region: CASSLYPSSGRPLGETQYF. The CDR3 DNA reads TGTGCCAGTAGTCTTTACCCCTCTAGCGGGAGGCCTCTTGGAGAGACCCAGTACTTC. Using reference TRBV19 and TRBJ2-5 for the parts outside the CDR3, the full variable domain is DGGITQSPKYLFRKEGQNVTLSCEQNLNHDAMYWYRQDPGQGLRLIYYSQIVNDFQKGDIAEGYSVSREKKESFPLTVTSAQKNPTAFYLCASSLYPSSGRPLGETQYFGPGTRLLVL.

Worth noting for this clonotype: The conserved phenylalanine or tryptophan is not found at the CDR3 terminus, so this likely reflects a read error. The gene calls are TRBV19 and TRBJ2-1; tentatively, D is TRBD1 or TRBD2 (5 bases each). The germline V gene has CDR1 LNHDA and CDR2 SQIVND (reference sequence). The CDR3 consists of 14 residues. V was cut by 5 bases and J by 8 bases, with 16 bases left in between. The CDR3 DNA reads as TGTGCCAGTAGTCAGGGAGTCACACGACATGAGCAGTTCCTC. It specifies CASSQGVTRHEQFL.

This clonotype came up many times. This rearrangement joins TRBV28 to TRBJ1-5; D call uncertain. V was trimmed by 5 bases and J by 5 bases, leaving 13 bases between them. CDR1 MDHEN and CDR2 SYDVKM come from the germline V gene. The CDR3 consists of 14 residues. CDR3 sequence (DNA): TGTGCCAGCAGTCCTCAACTCCCCCATCAGCCCCAGCATTTT. Its protein is CASSPQLPHQPQHF.

This clonotype was detected once. A far larger clone is one nucleotide away, so this likely arose from a read error. V is TRBV11-1 and J is TRBJ2-1; TRBD1 aligns across 8 bases. Trimming took 5 bases from V and 6 from J; bases not matched to a gene: 9. CDR1 is SGHAT and CDR2 is FQDESV in the germline V gene (reference sequence). The CDR3 is made up of 15 amino acids. CDR3 sequence (DNA): TGTGCCAGCAGCATGATTGGACAGGGTTGCAATGAGCAGTTCTTC. It specifies CASSMIGQGCNEQFF.

Points on this clonotype: A read error may explain this, as a much larger clone is one base away. This CDR3 fails to terminate in the conserved phenylalanine or tryptophan, so it likely reflects a read error. The chain employs TRBV7-3 and TRBJ2-1, with D perhaps TRBD2 (6 bases). V lost 2 bases to trimming and J lost 8 bases, with 13 bases between them. Germline-derived CDR1 and CDR2 are SGHTA and FQGTGA. The CDR3 consists of 14 residues. CDR3 in amino acids: CASSLSPGAYEQFV. In DNA, the CDR3 is TGTGCCAGCAGCTTATCGCCGGGAGCTTATGAGCAGTTCGTC.

This clonotype was counted ten times or more. Here the CDR3 DNA reads TGCAGTGCTAGAGTGAGAGCGGGAGACTTAAGCTCCTACAATGAGCAGTTCTTC. It codes for CSARVRAGDLSSYNEQFF. The chain uses TRBV20-1 and TRBJ2-1; 8 bases align to TRBD2. V was clipped by 1 base and J by 0 bases; unmatched bases: 11. CDR3 length: 18 residues. The germline V gene has CDR1 DFQATT and CDR2 SNEGSKA (reference sequence).

This clonotype was counted at least ten times. This sequence joins TRBV20-1 and TRBJ2-1; 7 bases fit TRBD2. Germline CDR1 and CDR2: DFQATT and SNEGSKA (reference sequence). The ends lost 7 bases at V and 9 bases at J; junction bases unmatched: 15. This CDR3 contains 14 residues. The CDR3 region has the DNA TGCAGTGTTACGGGGCAGCGGGGCTTAGGTGAGCAGTTCTTC. The encoded protein is CSVTGQRGLGEQFF.

On this clonotype itself: Just one base apart from a much larger clone, this may be a read error. The chain uses TRBV28 and TRBJ2-3; D not certain. CDR1 and CDR2 from the germline V gene are MDHEN and SYDVKM. The CDR3 totals 14 residues. For the CDR3, the DNA is TGTGCCAGCATATCCGGGCCATACACAGATACGCGGTATTTT. Its protein product is CASISGPYTDTRYF. The entire variable domain, with the rest obtained from reference TRBV28 and TRBJ2-3, is as follows: DVKVTQSSRYLVKRTGEKVFLECVQDMDHENMFWYRQDPGLGLRLIYFSYDVKMKEKGDIPEGYSVSREKKERFSLILESASTNQTSMYLCASISGPYTDTRYFGPGTRLTVL.

This clonotype was detected many times. The V and J genes are TRBV29-1 and TRBJ2-3, with TRBD2 matching 8 bases. This CDR3 contains 16 residues. CDR1 is SQVTM and CDR2 is ANQGSEA in the germline V gene. J lost 4 bases, V lost 7 bases, and 16 bases had no gene match. The CDR3 spells CSALPGSGKGADTQYF. Written as DNA, the CDR3 is TGCAGCGCCTTGCCTGGTAGCGGGAAGGGGGCAGATACGCAGTATTTT.

This clonotype occurred many times. The V gene is TRBV2, the J gene TRBJ1-5; no firm D call. The V end was cut by 6 bases, the J end by 1 base, with 7 bases between. The CDR3 is 13 residues long. The germline CDR1 and CDR2 sequences are SNHLY and FYNNEI. The CDR3 loop reads CASSEHSNQPQHF. CDR3 in DNA: TGTGCCAGCAGCGAACACAGCAATCAGCCCCAGCATTTT. The full variable domain, completed using reference TRBV2 and TRBJ1-5, is EPEVTQTPSHQVTQMGQEVILRCVPISNHLYFYWYRQILGQKVEFLVSFYNNEISEKSEIFDDQFSVERPDGSNFTLKIRSTKLEDSAMYFCASSEHSNQPQHFGDGTRLSIL.

This clonotype has a handful of counts. A much larger clone lies a single base off, so this may be a read error. CDR3 nucleotide sequence: TGTGCCGGCAGCCCCCAAAGTTTAGCGGGAGGGGGGTACAATGTGCAGTTCTTC. As protein: CAGSPQSLAGGGYNVQFF. The chain employs TRBV7-2 and TRBJ2-1; TRBD2 matches 11 bases. The germline gives CDR1 SGHTA, CDR2 FQGNSA. The CDR3 is made up of 18 amino acids. Full variable domain (remainder filled in from reference TRBV7-2 and TRBJ2-1): GAGVSQSPSNKVTEKGKDVELRCDPISGHTALYWYRQSLGQGLEFLIYFQGNSAPDKSGLPSDRFSAERTGGSVSTLTIQRTQQEDSAVYLCAGSPQSLAGGGYNVQFFGPGTRLTVL.

This clonotype was recorded many times. The gene calls are TRBV5-1 and TRBJ2-2; D is perhaps TRBD2 (6 bases). V was cut by 5 bases and J by 5 bases, with 16 bases left in between. Germline assignment: CDR1 SGHRS and CDR2 YFSETQ. The CDR3 contains 15 residues. CDR3 residues: CASRGPDGGTGELFF. The CDR3 DNA follows: TGCGCCAGCAGGGGCCCGGACGGAGGGACCGGGGAGCTGTTTTTT. Together with reference TRBV5-1 and TRBJ2-2, the CDR3 gives the full variable domain: KAGVTQTPRYLIKTRGQQVTLSCSPISGHRSVSWYQQTPGQGLQFLFEYFSETQRNKGNFPGRFSGRQFSNSRSEMNVSTLELGDSALYLCASRGPDGGTGELFFGEGSRLTVL.

This clonotype was seen many times. The chain joins TRBV12-3 or TRBV12-4 to TRBJ2-2; D remains ambiguous. The CDR3 has 15 amino acids. The V gene lost 1 base and the J gene lost 3 bases, with 9 bases spanning the gap. Here the CDR3 DNA reads TGTGCCAGCAGTTTAGAGGCTACACACACCGGGGAGCTGTTTTTT. It codes for CASSLEATHTGELFF.

In its sample, this clonotype was seen many times. This rearrangement joins TRBV6-2 or TRBV6-3 to TRBJ1-2, with 8 nucleotides matching TRBD1. V shed 5 bases and J 6 bases; nucleotides not matched to a gene: 8. From germline, CDR1 is MNHEY and CDR2 SVGEGT. The CDR3 has 14 residues. Here the CDR3 reads CASSPGQGLDGYTF. In DNA, the CDR3 is TGTGCCAGCAGTCCCGGACAGGGCCTGGATGGCTACACCTTC.

This clonotype was observed many times. The gene calls are TRBV7-2 and TRBJ2-7; D is ambiguous. V was shortened by 1 base and J by 2 bases, with 9 bases between the two germline ends. There are 14 residues in the CDR3. The germline V gene has CDR1 SGHTA and CDR2 FQGNSA. CDR3: CASSLGLVPYEQYF. The CDR3 DNA is TGTGCCAGCAGCTTAGGCTTGGTTCCCTACGAGCAGTACTTC.

This clonotype was seen repeatedly, ten times or more. This chain joins TRBV30 and TRBJ2-2; D perhaps matches TRBD2 (6 bases). Germline CDR1 reads GTSNPN; CDR2 reads SVGIG (reference sequence). The CDR3 sequence is 14 residues long. V lost 4 bases and J 4 bases, leaving 13 bases between the germline ends. CDR3 nucleotides: TGTGCCTGGATGGGGGGAACGAGCACCGGGGAGCTGTTTTTT. It translates to CAWMGGTSTGELFF.

The sample holds many counts of this clonotype. The chain recombines TRBV7-9 with TRBJ1-5; maybe TRBD1 (6 bases). The V and J ends lost 5 bases and 3 bases respectively, with 17 bases between them. The CDR3 is 16 residues long. The germline V gene encodes CDR1 SEHNR and CDR2 FQNEAQ (reference sequence). Written as DNA, the CDR3 is TGTGCCAGCAGCCTCGGGACCACAGGGACCAATCAGCCCCAGCATTTT. As protein: CASSLGTTGTNQPQHF. Using reference TRBV7-9 and TRBJ1-5 for the parts outside the CDR3, the full variable domain is DTGVSQNPRHKITKRGQNVTFRCDPISEHNRLYWYRQTLGQGPEFLTYFQNEAQLEKSRLLSDRFSAERPKGSFSTLEIQRTEQGDSAMYLCASSLGTTGTNQPQHFGDGTRLSIL.